Listed here is a single T cell receptor beta chain. The authors' processing: Using reference gene primer amplification, nucleated cell counts were estimated. Measured with immunoSEQ multiplex PCR; TCRdb has only the in-frame clones, and not every one. Clone size and the V and J calls come from that table; the DNA yielded D and trimming. The repertoire has over 35,000 clones, 90% of them found once; the top ten carry 15% to 20%. This record belongs to a study of blood T cell repertoires in COVID-19. The wider study: Specimens from acute and convalescent COVID-19 originated in the United States, Italy and Spain. The analysed material was cDNA or gDNA that came from T cells, B-cell-depleted T cells, or PBMCs.

The CDR3 runs to 18 residues. Germline lookup yields CDR1 MNHEY and CDR2 SMNVEV (reference sequence). Germline trimming cut 6 bases from V and 3 bases from J; bases unmatched to any gene: 13. The sequenced sample consisted of peripheral blood. This TCR derives from a man in his 70s with active COVID-19. J is TRBJ2-7 and V is TRBV27, with 14 bases that match TRBD2. CDR3 nucleotide sequence: TGTGCCAGCAGACCTACGGGACTAGCGGGAGCGTCCTACTACGAGCAGTACTTC. Translated, it gives CASRPTGLAGASYYEQYF.